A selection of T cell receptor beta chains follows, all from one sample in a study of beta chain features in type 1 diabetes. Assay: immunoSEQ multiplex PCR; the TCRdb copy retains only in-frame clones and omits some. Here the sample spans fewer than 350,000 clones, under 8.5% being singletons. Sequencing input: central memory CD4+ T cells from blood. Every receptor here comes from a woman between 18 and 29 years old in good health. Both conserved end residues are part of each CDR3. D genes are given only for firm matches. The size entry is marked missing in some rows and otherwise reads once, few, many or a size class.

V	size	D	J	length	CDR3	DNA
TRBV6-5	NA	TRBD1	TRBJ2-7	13	CASETGWKREQYF	TGTGCCAGCGAGACAGGGTGGAAGCGCGAGCAGTACTTC
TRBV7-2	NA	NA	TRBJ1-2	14	CASSFGPDGYGYTF	TGTGCCAGCAGTTTCGGACCAGACGGCTATGGCTACACCTTC
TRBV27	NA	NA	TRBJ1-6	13	CASSLPQGSPLHF	TGTGCCAGCAGTCTACCCCAGGGGTCACCCCTCCACTTT
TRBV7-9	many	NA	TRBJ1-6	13	CASRRGFDSPLHF	TGTGCCAGCAGGCGGGGGTTCGATTCACCCCTCCACTTT
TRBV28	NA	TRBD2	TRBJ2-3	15	CASSEAGGRTDTQYF	TGTGCCAGCAGTGAGGCGGGGGGGCGCACAGATACGCAGTATTTT
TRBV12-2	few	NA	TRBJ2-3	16	CASSLAGYTSTDTQYF	TGTGCCAGCAGCTTAGCTGGGTATACTAGCACAGATACGCAGTATTTT
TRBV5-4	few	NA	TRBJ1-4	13	CASSQDLDKKLFF	TGTGCCAGCAGCCAAGATTTGGACAAAAAACTGTTTTTT
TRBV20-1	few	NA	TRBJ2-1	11	CSASNQNEQFF	TGCAGTGCTAGTAACCAGAATGAGCAGTTCTTC
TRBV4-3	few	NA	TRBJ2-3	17	CASSLFGRRGGTDTQYF	TGCGCCAGCAGCTTATTTGGGAGGAGGGGGGGCACAGATACGCAGTATTTT
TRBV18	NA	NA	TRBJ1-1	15	CASSPRSGANTEAFF	TGTGCCAGCTCACCACGCTCGGGGGCTAACACTGAAGCTTTCTTT
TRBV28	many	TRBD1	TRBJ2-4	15	CASSLKGATKNIQYF	TGTGCCAGCAGTCTAAAGGGGGCGACCAAAAACATTCAGTACTTC
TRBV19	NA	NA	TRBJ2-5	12	CASSIGGETQYF	TGTGCCAGTAGTATTGGCGGAGAGACCCAGTACTTC
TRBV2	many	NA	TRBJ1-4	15	CASSPQGLADEKLFF	TGTGCCAGCAGTCCGCAGGGGCTAGCGGATGAAAAACTGTTTTTT
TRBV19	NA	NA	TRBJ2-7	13	CASSRGGLYEQYF	TGTGCCAGTAGTAGAGGAGGGTTGTACGAGCAGTACTTC